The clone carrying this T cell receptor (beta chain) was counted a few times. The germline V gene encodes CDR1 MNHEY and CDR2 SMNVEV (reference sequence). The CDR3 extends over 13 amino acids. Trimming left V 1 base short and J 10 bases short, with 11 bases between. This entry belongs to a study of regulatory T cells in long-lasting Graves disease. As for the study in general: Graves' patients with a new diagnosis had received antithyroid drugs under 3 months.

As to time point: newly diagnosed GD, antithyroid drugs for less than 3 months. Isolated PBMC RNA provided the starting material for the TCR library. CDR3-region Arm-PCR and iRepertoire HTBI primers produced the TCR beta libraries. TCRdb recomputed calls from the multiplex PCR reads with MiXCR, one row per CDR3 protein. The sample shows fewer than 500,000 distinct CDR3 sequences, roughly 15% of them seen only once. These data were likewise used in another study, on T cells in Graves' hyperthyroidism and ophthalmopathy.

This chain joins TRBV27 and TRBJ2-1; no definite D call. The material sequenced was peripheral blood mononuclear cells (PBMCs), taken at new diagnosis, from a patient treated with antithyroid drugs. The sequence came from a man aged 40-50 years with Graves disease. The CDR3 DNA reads TGTGCCAGCAGTTTATACGCGGCTTGGGAGCAGTTCTTC. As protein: CASSLYAAWEQFF.